These T cell receptor beta chains were read from a single sample in a study of CD8 T cells in Susac syndrome. TCRdb reanalysed the immunoSEQ multiplex PCR reads using MiXCR and keeps one entry per CDR3 protein. This sample has around 300,000 distinct CDR3 sequences, with roughly nine tenths found just once. Material: CD4+ T cells from PBMCs. The receptors were sampled from a human donor with multiple sclerosis. CDR3s include the opening cysteine and the closing phenylalanine or tryptophan. The D gene is left open where the match is weak. Clone size appears in some rows only: once, few, many, or a class for an expanded clone.

j_gene | v_gene | abundance | d_gene | CDR3nt | CDR3aa
TRBJ1-1 | TRBV6-1 | NA | NA | TGTGCCAGCAGCAGAAGAGAGAACACTGAAGCTTTCTTT | CASSRRENTEAFF
TRBJ2-1 | TRBV9 | NA | NA | TGTGCCAGCAGCACGCCCAGACAGGTCGCAGGGAATGAGCAGTTCTTC | CASSTPRQVAGNEQFF
TRBJ2-3 | TRBV6-1 | NA | NA | TGTGCCAGTATTCCGGGACGGAGCACAGATACGCAGTATTTT | CASIPGRSTDTQYF
TRBJ1-1 | TRBV19 | NA | NA | TGTGCCAGTAAACGGGTCCCTGACACTGAAGCTTTCTTT | CASKRVPDTEAFF
TRBJ2-3 | TRBV24-1 | NA | TRBD2 | TGTGCCACCGGGCTAGCGGGGGCCACAGATACGCAGTATTTT | CATGLAGATDTQYF
TRBJ1-1 | TRBV7-6 | NA | TRBD1 | TGTGCCAGCAGCTTAGGAACCGGGACAGGTGACACTGAAGCTTTCTTT | CASSLGTGTGDTEAFF
TRBJ2-4 | TRBV29-1 | NA | TRBD2 | TGCAGCGTCGTAGCGGGGGGAGGCAAAAACATTCAGTACTTC | CSVVAGGGKNIQYF
TRBJ2-7 | TRBV7-9 | NA | NA | TGTGCCAGCAACTCAAGGGGGAACTACGAGCAGTACTTC | CASNSRGNYEQYF
TRBJ2-5 | TRBV20-1 | NA | NA | TGCAGTGCCGATCAGGGGTGGGAGACCCAGTACTTC | CSADQGWETQYF
TRBJ2-1 | TRBV7-9 | NA | NA | TGTGCCAGCAGCTTAGCGCTAGACGGAGCCCCCGAGCAGTTCTTC | CASSLALDGAPEQFF
TRBJ2-1 | TRBV7-9 | NA | TRBD2 | TGTGCCAGCAGCCTTAGACGGGGAAAGCGGGAGAGGAACGATGAGCAGTTCTTC | CASSLRRGKRERNDEQFF
TRBJ1-1 | TRBV19 | NA | NA | TGTGCCAGTAGTTTAACAGCAATGAACACTGAAGCTTTCTTT | CASSLTAMNTEAFF
TRBJ1-5 | TRBV6-5 | NA | TRBD1 | TGTGCCAGCAGCCAGACCCACAGGGGTCCCCAGCATTTT | CASSQTHRGPQHF
TRBJ1-1 | TRBV29-1 | NA | NA | TGCAGCGTCTCCAGGGCCAACATGAACACTGAAGCTTTCTTT | CSVSRANMNTEAFF
TRBJ2-2 | TRBV4-2 | NA | TRBD2 | TGTGCCAGCAGTCACGGGCTAGCGGGAGGTTTCGACACCGGGGAGCTGTTTTTT | CASSHGLAGGFDTGELFF
TRBJ2-3 | TRBV7-2 | few | NA | TGTGCCAGCAGCCTCGCTGGGACCGGCACAGATACGCAGTATTTT | CASSLAGTGTDTQYF
TRBJ1-1 | TRBV7-8 | NA | NA | TGTGCCAGCAGCTTCGGACCAGGTCCCCTGGGGACTGAAGCTTTCTTT | CASSFGPGPLGTEAFF
TRBJ1-6 | TRBV30 | NA | TRBD1 | TGTGCCTCCACAGGGGCTTGGGATTCACCCCTCCACTTT | CASTGAWDSPLHF
TRBJ2-3 | TRBV19 | NA | NA | TGTGCCAGTAGTAAACAGGCGGCCGGGGGAGATACGCAGTATTTT | CASSKQAAGGDTQYF
TRBJ2-3 | TRBV10-3 | NA | NA | TGTGCCATCAGTGGACTCCTAGGCACAGATACGCAGTATTTT | CAISGLLGTDTQYF
TRBJ1-1 | TRBV6-5 | NA | TRBD1 | TGTGCCAGCAATCCCTCGAGGGACAGGCACATGAACACTGAAGCTTTCTTT | CASNPSRDRHMNTEAFF
TRBJ2-1 | TRBV20-1 | NA | TRBD2 | TGCAGTGCGCGGGGGGTAGCGTACAATGAGCAGTTCTTC | CSARGVAYNEQFF
TRBJ2-7 | TRBV10-3 | few | TRBD1 | TGTGCCATCAATAGGGACAGGGCTTACGAGCAGTACTTC | CAINRDRAYEQYF
TRBJ1-5 | TRBV20-1 | NA | NA | TGCAGTGCCAGAGGGAACTCCGGTCAGCCCCAGCATTTT | CSARGNSGQPQHF
TRBJ2-2 | TRBV30 | few | TRBD2 | TGTGCCTGGAGTGGAGGGAGGGCCCCCGGGGAGCTGTTTTTT | CAWSGGRAPGELFF
TRBJ2-7 | TRBV6-5 | NA | NA | TGTGCCAGCAGTCCGACCGGCGAGCCTACCTACGAGCAGTACTTC | CASSPTGEPTYEQYF
TRBJ1-2 | TRBV24-1 | NA | NA | TGTGCCACCAGTGACTCTACAGGGCCTGGCTACACCTTC | CATSDSTGPGYTF
TRBJ2-2 | TRBV11-2 | NA | NA | TGTGCCAGCAGCTTAAACGGCGTAGCGAACACCGGGGAGCTGTTTTTT | CASSLNGVANTGELFF
TRBJ1-1 | TRBV28 | NA | NA | TGTGCCAGCAGTTTGTGGAGAGGGGGGCTGAACACTGAAGCTTTCTTT | CASSLWRGGLNTEAFF
TRBJ1-2 | TRBV20-1 | NA | TRBD1 | TGCAGTGCTAGGCCCAAAGGACAGGGACGGTATGGCTACACCTTC | CSARPKGQGRYGYTF
TRBJ2-5 | TRBV3-1 | few | TRBD2 | TGTGCCAGCAGCCGCGGGGGGGCCCAAGAGACCCAGTACTTC | CASSRGGAQETQYF
TRBJ1-4 | TRBV29-1 | NA | NA | TGCAGCGTCCTAGAGGGGGAAAAACTGTTTTTT | CSVLEGEKLFF
TRBJ2-2 | TRBV29-1 | NA | TRBD1 | TGCAGCGTTGGACAGGGGAACACCGGGGAGCTGTTTTTT | CSVGQGNTGELFF
TRBJ1-3 | TRBV12-3/TRBV12-4 | NA | NA | TGTGCCAGCAGTTTAAGTCCCGGAAACACCATATATTTT | CASSLSPGNTIYF
TRBJ2-3 | TRBV30 | NA | TRBD1 | TGTGCCTGGAGCCTACAGGGGGATACGCAGTATTTT | CAWSLQGDTQYF
TRBJ2-1 | TRBV9 | NA | NA | TGTGCCAGCAGCGCCGGCGGCCGCTACGTGAGAGAGGAGCAGTTCTTC | CASSAGGRYVREEQFF
TRBJ1-2 | TRBV5-1 | once | NA | TGCGCCAGCAGCCTTGGGATAGAAAGGGGCTACACCTTC | CASSLGIERGYTF